The clone carrying this TCR beta chain was detected many times. These data are taken from a study of patients and donors after allogeneic stem cell transplantation. This CDR3 has 15 residues. V lost 4 bases, J lost 0 bases, and 8 bases stayed unmatched. From germline, CDR1 is DFQATT and CDR2 SNEGSKA (reference sequence). Using its own MiXCR run on the RT-PCR reads, TCRdb lists one record per CDR3 protein. The sample lists fewer than 95,000 distinct CDR3 sequences, around 5% occurring once. This TCR derives from a human donor who was either an allogeneic HSCT recipient or a stem cell or donor lymphocyte infusion donor (not recorded which). It is not recorded whose cells these are; they may come from a transplant donor. V usage is TRBV20-1 and J usage is TRBJ1-1; 7 bases fit TRBD1. The sample consisted of blood, either unsorted or a sorted T cell fraction (not recorded which). In DNA, the CDR3 is TGCAGTGCTAAAACGCCAGGGGGGTTGAACACTGAAGCTTTCTTT. Translated, it gives CSAKTPGGLNTEAFF.